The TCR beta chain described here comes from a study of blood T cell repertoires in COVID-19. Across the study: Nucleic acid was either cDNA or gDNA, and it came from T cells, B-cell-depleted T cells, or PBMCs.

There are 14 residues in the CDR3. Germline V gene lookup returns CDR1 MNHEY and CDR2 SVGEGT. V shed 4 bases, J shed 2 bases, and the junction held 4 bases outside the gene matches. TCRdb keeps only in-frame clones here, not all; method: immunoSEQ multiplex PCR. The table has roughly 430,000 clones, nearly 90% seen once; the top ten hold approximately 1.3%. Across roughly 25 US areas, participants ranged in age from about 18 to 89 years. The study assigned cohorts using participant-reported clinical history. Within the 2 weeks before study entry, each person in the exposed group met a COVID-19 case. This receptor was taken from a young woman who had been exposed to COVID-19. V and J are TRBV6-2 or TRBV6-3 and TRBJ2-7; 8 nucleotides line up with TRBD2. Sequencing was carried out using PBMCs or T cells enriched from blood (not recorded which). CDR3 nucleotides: TGTGCCAGCAGTTGGTATAGCGGGGCCTACGAGCAGTACTTC. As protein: CASSWYSGAYEQYF.